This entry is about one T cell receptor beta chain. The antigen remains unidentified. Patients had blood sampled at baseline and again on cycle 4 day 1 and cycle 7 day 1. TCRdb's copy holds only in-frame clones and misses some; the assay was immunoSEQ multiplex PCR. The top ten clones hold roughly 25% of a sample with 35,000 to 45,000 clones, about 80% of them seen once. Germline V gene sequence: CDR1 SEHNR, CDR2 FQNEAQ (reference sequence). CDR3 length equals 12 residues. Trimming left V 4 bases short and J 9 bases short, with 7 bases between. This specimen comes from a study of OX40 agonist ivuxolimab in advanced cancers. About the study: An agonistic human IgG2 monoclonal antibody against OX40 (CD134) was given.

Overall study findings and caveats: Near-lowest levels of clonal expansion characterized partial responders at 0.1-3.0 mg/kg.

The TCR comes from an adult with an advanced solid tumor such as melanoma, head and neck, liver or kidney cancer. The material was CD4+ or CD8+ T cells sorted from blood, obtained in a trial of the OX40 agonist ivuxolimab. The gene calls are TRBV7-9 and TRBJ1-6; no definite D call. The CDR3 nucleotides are TGTGCCAGCAGCTCAGAACGTTCACCCCTCCACTTT. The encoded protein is CASSSERSPLHF.